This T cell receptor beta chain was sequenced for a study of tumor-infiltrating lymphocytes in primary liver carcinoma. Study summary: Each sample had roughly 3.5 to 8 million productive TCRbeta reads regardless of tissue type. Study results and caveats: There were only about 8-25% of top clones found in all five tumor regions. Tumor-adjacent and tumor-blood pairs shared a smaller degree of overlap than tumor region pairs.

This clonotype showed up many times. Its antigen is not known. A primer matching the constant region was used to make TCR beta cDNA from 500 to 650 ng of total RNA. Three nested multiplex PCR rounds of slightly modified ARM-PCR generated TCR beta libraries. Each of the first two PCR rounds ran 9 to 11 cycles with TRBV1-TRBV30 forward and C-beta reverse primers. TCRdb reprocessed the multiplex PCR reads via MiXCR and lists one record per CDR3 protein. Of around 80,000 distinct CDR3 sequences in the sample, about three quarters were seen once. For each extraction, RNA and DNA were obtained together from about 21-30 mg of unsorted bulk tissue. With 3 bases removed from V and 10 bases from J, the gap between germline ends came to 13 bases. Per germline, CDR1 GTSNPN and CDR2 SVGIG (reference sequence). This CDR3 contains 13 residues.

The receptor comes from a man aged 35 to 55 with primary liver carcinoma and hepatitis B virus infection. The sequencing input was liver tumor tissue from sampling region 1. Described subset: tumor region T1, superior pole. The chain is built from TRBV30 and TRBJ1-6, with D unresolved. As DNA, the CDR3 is TGTGCCTGGAGCCCCTCAGAGGCATCACCCCTCCACTTT. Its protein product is CAWSPSEASPLHF.